The T cell receptor (beta chain) described here comes from a study of Ad26.COV2.S vaccination and SARS-CoV-2 variants. The ends were cut back, 4 bases at V and 2 bases at J, with 15 bases in the middle. This CDR3 spans 15 amino acids. Germline V gene lookup returns CDR1 SGHDT and CDR2 YYEEEE. The data were produced by immunoSEQ multiplex PCR, yet TCRdb's version contains in-frame clones alone and is incomplete. Among about 420,000 clones, roughly 90% were seen once, and the ten largest hold 3.6%. Treatment described: some 20 received Ad26.COV2.S at low or high dose, single or two shots; 5 received placebo; per-sample allocation not given. The samples date from day 63 after the first vaccine or placebo injection.

The rearrangement joins TRBV5-6 to TRBJ2-5; D not certain. The clonotype comes from a person between 18 and 65 years old who received the Ad26.COV2.S COVID-19 vaccine or a placebo. The sample was peripheral blood, taken in a trial of Ad26.COV2.S vaccine versus placebo. This CDR3 is CASSRAPGSQETQYF. In DNA, the CDR3 is TGTGCCAGCAGCCGAGCCCCCGGGTCTCAAGAGACCCAGTACTTC.